What follows is one TCR beta chain and its context. Other DNA sequences in the same sample also yield this CDR3. Germline CDR1 reads SGHAT; CDR2 reads FQNNGV. V was pared by 4 bases and J by 2 bases, with 1 base of the junction left unmatched. The CDR3 spans 15 residues. This table comes from immunoSEQ multiplex PCR, and its TCRdb copy is limited to in-frame clones, with some not included. This table holds 400,000 or so clones, around 84% found once. The source of the sample is a study of blood T cell repertoires in COVID-19. On the study more broadly: Both acute and convalescent COVID-19 samples were obtained from the United States, Italy and Spain. Nucleic acid was either cDNA or gDNA, and it came from T cells, B-cell-depleted T cells, or PBMCs.

The TCR originated in a human donor in a cohort sampled during active COVID-19. The chain links TRBV11-2 to TRBJ2-1; 11 bases fit TRBD2. Material for sequencing was peripheral blood. The CDR3 is CASSSLAGAYNEQFF. The CDR3 nucleotides read TGTGCCAGCAGCTCACTAGCGGGGGCCTACAATGAGCAGTTCTTC. Full variable domain (rest looked up from reference TRBV11-2 and TRBJ2-1): EAGVAQSPRYKIIEKRQSVAFWCNPISGHATLYWYQQILGQGPKLLIQFQNNGVVDDSQLPKDRFSAERLKGVDSTLKIQPAKLEDSAVYLCASSSLAGAYNEQFFGPGTRLTVL.